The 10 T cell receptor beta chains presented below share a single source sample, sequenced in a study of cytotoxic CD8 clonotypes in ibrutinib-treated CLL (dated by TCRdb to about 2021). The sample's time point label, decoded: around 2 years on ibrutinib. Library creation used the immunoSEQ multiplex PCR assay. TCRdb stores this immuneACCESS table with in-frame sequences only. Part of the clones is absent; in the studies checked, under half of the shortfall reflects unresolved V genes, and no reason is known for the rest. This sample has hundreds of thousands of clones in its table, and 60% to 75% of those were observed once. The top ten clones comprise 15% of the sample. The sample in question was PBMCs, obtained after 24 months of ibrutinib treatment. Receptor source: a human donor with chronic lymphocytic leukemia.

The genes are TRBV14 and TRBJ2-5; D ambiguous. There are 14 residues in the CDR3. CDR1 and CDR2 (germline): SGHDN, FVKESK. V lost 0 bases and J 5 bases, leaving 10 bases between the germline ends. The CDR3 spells CASSQDLVRETQYF. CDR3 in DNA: TGTGCCAGCAGCCAAGATCTGGTCCGGGAGACCCAGTACTTC.

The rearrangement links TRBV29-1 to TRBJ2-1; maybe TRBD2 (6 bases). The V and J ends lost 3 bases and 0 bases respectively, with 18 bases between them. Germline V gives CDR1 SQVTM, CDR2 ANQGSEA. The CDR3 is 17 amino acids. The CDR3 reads CSVDGAGPPNSYNEQFF. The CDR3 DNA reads TGCAGCGTTGACGGAGCGGGCCCGCCTAACTCCTACAATGAGCAGTTCTTC.

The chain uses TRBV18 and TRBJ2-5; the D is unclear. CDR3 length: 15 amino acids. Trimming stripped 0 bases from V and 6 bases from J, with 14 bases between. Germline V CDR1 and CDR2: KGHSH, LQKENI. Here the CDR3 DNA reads TGTGCCAGCTCACCACCGTCGTGGCAGACACAGACCCAGTACTTC. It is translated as CASSPPSWQTQTQYF. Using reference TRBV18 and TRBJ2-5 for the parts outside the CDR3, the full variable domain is NAGVMQNPRHLVRRRGQEARLRCSPMKGHSHVYWYRQLPEEGLKFMVYLQKENIIDESGMPKERFSAEFPKEGPSILRIQQVVRGDSAAYFCASSPPSWQTQTQYFGPGTRLLVL.

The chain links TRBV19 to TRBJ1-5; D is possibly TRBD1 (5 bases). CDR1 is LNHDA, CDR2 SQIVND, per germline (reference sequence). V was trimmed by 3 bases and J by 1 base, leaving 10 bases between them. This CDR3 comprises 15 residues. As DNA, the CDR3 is TGTGCCAGTAGTATTTGGGACGGGAGCAATCAGCCCCAGCATTTT. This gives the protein CASSIWDGSNQPQHF. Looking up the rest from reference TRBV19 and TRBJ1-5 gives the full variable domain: DGGITQSPKYLFRKEGQNVTLSCEQNLNHDAMYWYRQDPGQGLRLIYYSQIVNDFQKGDIAEGYSVSREKKESFPLTVTSAQKNPTAFYLCASSIWDGSNQPQHFGDGTRLSIL.

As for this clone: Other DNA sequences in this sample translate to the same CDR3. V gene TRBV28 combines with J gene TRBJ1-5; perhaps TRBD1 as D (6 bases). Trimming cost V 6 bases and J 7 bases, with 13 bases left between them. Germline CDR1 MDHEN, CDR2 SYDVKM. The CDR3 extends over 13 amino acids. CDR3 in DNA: TGTGCCAGCAGATCGACAGGCGGGCAGCCCCAGCATTTT. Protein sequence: CASRSTGGQPQHF.

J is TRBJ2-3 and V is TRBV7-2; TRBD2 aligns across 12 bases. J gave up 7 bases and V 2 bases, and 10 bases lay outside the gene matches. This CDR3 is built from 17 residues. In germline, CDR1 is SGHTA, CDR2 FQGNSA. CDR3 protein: CASSLSLAGGPGYTQYF. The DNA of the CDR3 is TGTGCCAGCAGCTTATCGCTAGCGGGAGGGCCGGGGTATACGCAGTATTTT.

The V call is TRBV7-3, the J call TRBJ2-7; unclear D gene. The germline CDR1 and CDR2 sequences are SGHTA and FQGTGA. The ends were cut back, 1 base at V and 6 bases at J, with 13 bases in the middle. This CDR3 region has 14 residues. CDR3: CASSLNPYYGEQYF. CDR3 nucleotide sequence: TGTGCCAGCAGCTTAAACCCCTACTACGGCGAGCAGTACTTC. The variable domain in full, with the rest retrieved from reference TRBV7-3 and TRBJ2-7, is GAGVSQTPSNKVTEKGKYVELRCDPISGHTALYWYRQSLGQGPEFLIYFQGTGAADDSGLPNDRFFAVRPEGSVSTLKIQRTERGDSAVYLCASSLNPYYGEQYFGPGTRLTVT.

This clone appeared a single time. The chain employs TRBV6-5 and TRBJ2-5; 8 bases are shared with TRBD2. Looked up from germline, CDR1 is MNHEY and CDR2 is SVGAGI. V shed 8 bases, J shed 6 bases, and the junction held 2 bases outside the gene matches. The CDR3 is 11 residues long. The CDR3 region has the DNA TGTGCCAGCGGCGGGGGGAAGACCCAGTACTTC. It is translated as CASGGGKTQYF.

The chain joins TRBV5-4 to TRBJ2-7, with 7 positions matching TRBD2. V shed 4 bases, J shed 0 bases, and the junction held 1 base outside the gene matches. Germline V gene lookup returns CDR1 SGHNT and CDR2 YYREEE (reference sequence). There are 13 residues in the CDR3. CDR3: CASSGGSSYEQYF. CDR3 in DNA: TGTGCCAGCAGCGGCGGGAGCTCCTACGAGCAGTACTTC.

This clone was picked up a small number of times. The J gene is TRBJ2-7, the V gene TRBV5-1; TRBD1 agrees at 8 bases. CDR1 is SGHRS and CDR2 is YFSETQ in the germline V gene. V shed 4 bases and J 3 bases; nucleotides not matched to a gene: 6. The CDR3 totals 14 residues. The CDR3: CASSLLDRGYEQYF. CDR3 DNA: TGCGCCAGCAGCCTACTTGACAGGGGCTACGAGCAGTACTTC.